Listed here are 31 T cell receptor beta chains from one sample, sequenced in a study of response to subunit inactivated influenza vaccine. TCRdb itself ran the RT-PCR reads through MiXCR, one entry per CDR3 protein. This sample has 150,000 to 200,000 distinct CDR3 sequences, with roughly 10% found just once. Here the sequenced sample was non-naive T cells sorted from PBMCs, taken 35 to 45 days after vaccination. These receptors were taken from a man aged 45 to 65 who received an inactivated influenza vaccine.

This clonotype showed up many times. This chain connects TRBV10-3 to TRBJ1-3, with D possibly matching TRBD1 (5 bases). The germline V gene has CDR1 ENHRY and CDR2 SYGVKD. V was cut by 5 bases and J by 0 bases, with 11 bases left in between. The CDR3 is 15 amino acids. In nucleotides, the CDR3 is TGTGCCATCAGTACCGGGGCGAGCTCTGGAAACACCATATATTTT. This encodes CAISTGASSGNTIYF.

This clonotype was observed many times. The rearrangement links TRBV4-2 to TRBJ2-4, with 10 bases fitting TRBD2. The CDR3 length is 16 residues. Trimming took 0 bases from V and 6 from J; bases not matched to a gene: 5. Germline CDR1 LGHNA, CDR2 YNFKEQ. CDR3 sequence (DNA): TGTGCCAGCAGCCAAGATCGGCTAGCGGGGGTAAACATTCAGTACTTC. Residues: CASSQDRLAGVNIQYF.

The V and J genes are TRBV2 and TRBJ2-3; 10 bases fit TRBD1. Trimming at V came to 6 bases and at J to 2 bases, leaving 5 bases not matched to a gene. Germline-derived CDR1 and CDR2 are SNHLY and FYNNEI. The CDR3 consists of 15 residues. This chain's CDR3 is CASSEGQGNTDTQYF. CDR3 bases: TGTGCCAGCAGCGAGGGACAGGGGAACACAGATACGCAGTATTTT.

The chain combines TRBV11-2 with TRBJ2-1, with 7 bases identical to TRBD2. The CDR3 runs 15 residues. Germline CDR1 is SGHAT and CDR2 is FQNNGV. V lost 1 base and J lost 7; bases outside the gene matches: 7. CDR3 nucleotides: TGTGCCAGCAGCTTAGTACAGTGGGGGGGAAATGAGCAGTTCTTC. This translates into CASSLVQWGGNEQFF.

This clonotype turned up a few times. V is TRBV7-9 and J is TRBJ2-3; 8 bases line up with TRBD2. The V gene's germline CDR1 is SEHNR and CDR2 FQNEAQ (reference sequence). With 4 bases clipped from V and 4 bases from J, the junction kept 4 bases outside the gene matches. CDR3 length: 14 amino acids. In DNA, the CDR3 is TGTGCCAGCAGCTCCCGGGGGGGAGCAGATACGCAGTATTTT. This translates into CASSSRGGADTQYF.

This clonotype appeared a few times. The J gene is TRBJ2-1, the V gene TRBV5-8; no clear D gene. The CDR3 sequence is 11 residues long. V was pared by 0 bases and J by 9 bases, with 4 bases between. Looked up from germline, CDR1 is SGHTS and CDR2 is YDEGEE. This CDR3 reads CASSLAIEQFF. The CDR3 nucleotides read TGTGCCAGCAGCTTGGCCATTGAGCAGTTCTTC. Complete variable domain (other parts from reference TRBV5-8 and TRBJ2-1): EAGVTQSPTHLIKTRGQQATLRCSPISGHTSVYWYQQALGLGLQFLLWYDEGEERNRGNFPPRFSGRQFPNYSSELNVNALELEDSALYLCASSLAIEQFFGPGTRLTVL.

This clonotype appeared many times. This chain links TRBV29-1 with TRBJ2-1, with TRBD2 identical over 7 bases. This CDR3 comprises 14 residues. Trimming at V came to 5 bases and at J to 3 bases, leaving 7 bases not matched to a gene. Germline values: CDR1 SQVTM, CDR2 ANQGSEA. DNA of the CDR3: TGCAGCGTTAGTACCCAGCGGGGCTACAATGAGCAGTTCTTC. Its translation: CSVSTQRGYNEQFF.

This clonotype has only a few counts. The chain has TRBV7-8 and TRBJ2-7, with D unclear. V was cut by 2 bases and J by 0 bases, with 11 bases left in between. Germline V gene data show CDR1 as SGHVS and CDR2 as FQNEAQ. This CDR3 is built from 15 residues. CDR3 sequence (DNA): TGTGCCAGCAGCTTAACGGCCCGGAGCTCCTACGAGCAGTACTTC. Translating gives CASSLTARSSYEQYF.

A few counts support this clonotype. The DNA for the CDR3 is TGTGCCAGCAGTTTGGCCTCGTCAAGTTCACCCCTCCACTTT. Translated, it gives CASSLASSSSPLHF. The genes are TRBV12-3 or TRBV12-4 and TRBJ1-6; no clear D. CDR3 size: 14 residues. Trimming removed 3 bases at V and 9 bases at J, with 12 bases between.

This clonotype appeared many times. V is TRBV27 and J is TRBJ2-3; the match to TRBD2 covers 10 bases. The CDR3 loop spans 15 amino acids. V was clipped by 8 bases and J by 5 bases; unmatched bases: 10. CDR1 MNHEY and CDR2 SMNVEV come from the germline V gene (reference sequence). CDR3 sequence reads: CASSVSGRAGDTQYF. The CDR3 coding sequence is TGTGCCAGCTCGGTCAGCGGGAGGGCTGGAGATACGCAGTATTTT.

In its sample, this clonotype was seen many times. The chain is built from TRBV28 and TRBJ1-5; TRBD1 aligns across 8 bases. CDR3 size: 18 residues. Losses at the gene ends were 6 bases for V and 0 bases for J; bases not matched to a gene: 13. Per germline, CDR1 MDHEN and CDR2 SYDVKM. In DNA, the CDR3 is TGTGCCAGCAGCCCCGGACAGGGAGGTTCTTATAGCAATCAGCCCCAGCATTTT. Amino acid sequence: CASSPGQGGSYSNQPQHF.

With regard to this clonotype: A single base separates this from a much larger clone, so it may be a read error. The J gene is TRBJ2-3, the V gene TRBV5-1, with D maybe TRBD1 (6 bases). V was clipped by 2 bases and J by 4 bases, with 11 bases between them. CDR1 SGHRS and CDR2 YFSETQ come from the germline V gene. The CDR3 runs 14 residues. The CDR3 sequence is CASSLTGMPDTQYF. The CDR3 nucleotides are TGCGCCAGCAGCTTAACAGGGATGCCAGATACGCAGTATTTT.

J is TRBJ1-2 and V is TRBV6-2 or TRBV6-3; a possible D gene is TRBD1 (5 bases). Germline V gene sequence: CDR1 MNHEY, CDR2 SVGEGT. The CDR3 loop spans 14 amino acids. V lost 5 bases and J lost 3, with 13 bases in between. CDR3 sequence: CASSTPGRDYGYTF. CDR3 in DNA: TGTGCCAGCAGTACCCCGGGACGAGACTATGGCTACACCTTC.

The V call is TRBV7-2, the J call TRBJ2-7, with 7 bases fitting TRBD1. With V trimmed by 5 bases and J by 9 bases, 13 bases remained unmatched. Germline values: CDR1 SGHTA, CDR2 FQGNSA. The length of the CDR3 is 14 residues. The CDR3 sequence: CASSPRDRGSRQYF. The CDR3 DNA sequence: TGTGCCAGCAGCCCCCGGGACAGAGGATCGCGGCAGTACTTC. Variable domain in full (rest from reference TRBV7-2 and TRBJ2-7): GAGVSQSPSNKVTEKGKDVELRCDPISGHTALYWYRQSLGQGLEFLIYFQGNSAPDKSGLPSDRFSAERTGGSVSTLTIQRTQQEDSAVYLCASSPRDRGSRQYFGPGTRLTVT.

In this sample, this clonotype turned up a few times. This chain uses TRBV10-3 with TRBJ2-1; TRBD1 matches 9 bases. Per germline, CDR1 ENHRY and CDR2 SYGVKD. V lost 0 bases, J lost 5 bases, and 11 bases stayed unmatched. The CDR3 consists of 18 residues. CDR3: CAISESLTGGGLDNEQFF. The CDR3 bases are TGTGCCATCAGTGAGTCGTTAACAGGGGGCGGCCTTGACAATGAGCAGTTCTTC.

In this sample, this clonotype turned up many times. The chain recombines TRBV6-4 with TRBJ2-2, with 7 bases identical to TRBD1. Germline V lookup: CDR1 MRHNA, CDR2 SNTAGT. CDR3 length: 16 residues. Losses at the gene ends were 6 bases for V and 5 bases for J; bases not matched to a gene: 12. The CDR3 is CASRRQGGLETGELFF. In DNA form, the CDR3 reads TGTGCCAGCAGACGACAGGGCGGCCTAGAAACCGGGGAGCTGTTTTTT.

Ten or more counts support this clonotype. The chain carries TRBV20-1 and TRBJ2-5, with D uncertain. Trimming pared 5 bases from V and 2 bases from J, leaving 9 bases between. Germline V CDR1 and CDR2: DFQATT, SNEGSKA (reference sequence). The CDR3 runs 12 residues. The DNA of the CDR3 is TGCAGTGCTGAGTACAAACAAGAGACCCAGTACTTC. Its translation: CSAEYKQETQYF.

This sequence joins TRBV30 and TRBJ1-1; D is unclear. The CDR3 loop spans 15 amino acids. The germline CDR1 and CDR2 sequences are GTSNPN and SVGIG (reference sequence). Trimming took 1 base from V and 4 from J, leaving 16 bases between them. This chain's CDR3 is CAWSAVRRGSTEAFF. The CDR3 DNA follows: TGTGCCTGGAGTGCCGTACGCCGGGGAAGCACTGAAGCTTTCTTT.

This clonotype was recorded many times. The chain recombines TRBV4-1 with TRBJ1-6, with unresolved D. V was shortened by 1 base and J by 13 bases, with 8 bases between the two germline ends. Germline-derived CDR1 and CDR2 are MGHRA and YSYEKL. CDR3 length: 12 residues. Here the CDR3 DNA reads TGCGCCAGCAGCCAAGGGGTATCCCCCCTCCACTTT. Encoded protein: CASSQGVSPLHF.

This clonotype was seen only a few times. The chain joins TRBV20-1 to TRBJ2-7, with 7 bases lining up with TRBD1. The trim removed 1 base at V and 0 bases at J, leaving 6 bases unmatched. The CDR3 sequence is 15 residues long. CDR1 is DFQATT and CDR2 is SNEGSKA in the germline V gene (reference sequence). The CDR3 DNA sequence: TGCAGTGCTAGAGGGGGACAGTACCTCTCCTACGAGCAGTACTTC. Its translation: CSARGGQYLSYEQYF.

V is TRBV7-9 and J is TRBJ2-7, with D perhaps assigned TRBD1 or TRBD2 (6 bases each). V lost 5 bases, J lost 4 bases, and 18 bases lay in between. Germline-derived CDR1 and CDR2 are SEHNR and FQNEAQ (reference sequence). The CDR3 has 15 residues. The CDR3 DNA reads as TGTGCCAGCAGCCTAGAGGGGGGACTGGGGTACGAGCAGTACTTC. This gives the protein CASSLEGGLGYEQYF.

In its sample, this clonotype was seen a few times. The CDR3 DNA reads as TGTGCCAGCTCACCATTCTTAGGCCGCACGGGCTCCTACGAGCAGTACTTC. Translated: CASSPFLGRTGSYEQYF. The rearrangement links TRBV18 to TRBJ2-7; unclear D gene. The CDR3 runs 17 residues. Germline V gives CDR1 KGHSH, CDR2 LQKENI. V lost 2 bases and J lost 0, with 17 bases in between.

This clonotype occurred a few times. V gene TRBV2 combines with J gene TRBJ2-5; no clear D gene. The CDR3 is made up of 12 amino acids. Trimming took off 1 base at V and 4 bases at J, with 4 bases between the two ends. The germline V gene encodes CDR1 SNHLY and CDR2 FYNNEI. The CDR3 here is CASSEGSETQYF. As DNA, the CDR3 is TGTGCCAGCAGTGAAGGGTCAGAGACCCAGTACTTC. Based on the CDR3 plus reference TRBV2 and TRBJ2-5, the full variable domain is EPEVTQTPSHQVTQMGQEVILRCVPISNHLYFYWYRQILGQKVEFLVSFYNNEISEKSEIFDDQFSVERPDGSNFTLKIRSTKLEDSAMYFCASSEGSETQYFGPGTRLLVL.

This clonotype was recorded a few times. CDR3 protein: CASSVASDRGTGKLFF. CDR3 nucleotides: TGTGCCAGCAGCGTAGCGTCGGATCGAGGGACGGGGAAACTGTTTTTT. The chain links TRBV9 to TRBJ1-4; a weak D match, TRBD1 (5 bases). CDR3 length: 16 amino acids. The V and J ends lost 0 bases and 11 bases respectively, with 20 bases between them. Germline CDR1 reads SGDLS; CDR2 reads YYNGEE.

At least ten counts were recorded for this clonotype. V gene TRBV20-1 combines with J gene TRBJ2-3; D possibly corresponds to TRBD1 (5 bases). There are 15 residues in the CDR3. V was trimmed by 6 bases and J by 0 bases, leaving 16 bases between them. CDR1 is DFQATT and CDR2 is SNEGSKA in the germline V gene (reference sequence). The CDR3 sequence is CSATTARASTDTQYF. In DNA, the CDR3 is TGCAGTGCCACTACCGCCAGGGCCAGCACAGATACGCAGTATTTT.

This clonotype came up many times. This rearrangement joins TRBV14 to TRBJ1-1; no reliable D call. Trimming pared 0 bases from V and 10 bases from J, leaving 9 bases between. Germline lookup yields CDR1 SGHDN and CDR2 FVKESK. The CDR3 length is 12 residues. The CDR3 protein is CASSQDRIGAFF. In DNA, the CDR3 is TGTGCCAGCAGCCAAGATAGGATAGGAGCTTTCTTT. Full variable domain (rest looked up from reference TRBV14 and TRBJ1-1): EAGVTQFPSHSVIEKGQTVTLRCDPISGHDNLYWYRRVMGKEIKFLLHFVKESKQDESGMPNNRFLAERTGGTYSTLKVQPAELEDSGVYFCASSQDRIGAFFGQGTRLTVV.

This clonotype was detected a few times. V is TRBV6-5 and J is TRBJ2-3; D could derive from TRBD1 or TRBD2 (5 bases each). This CDR3 has 15 amino acids. Germline-derived CDR1 and CDR2 are MNHEY and SVGAGI. Trimming removed 2 bases at V and 0 bases at J, with 9 bases between. The CDR3 bases are TGTGCCAGCAGTTACCGGGGCAGGAGCACAGATACGCAGTATTTT. Translation: CASSYRGRSTDTQYF.

This clonotype was seen more than once but under ten times. This chain connects TRBV28 to TRBJ2-7, with TRBD2 matching over 12 bases. The germline V gene encodes CDR1 MDHEN and CDR2 SYDVKM. The CDR3 is 14 amino acids. The junction had 9 bases not matched to a gene; V was cut back by 9 bases and J by 6 bases. In DNA, the CDR3 is TGTGCCAGTCCTCCGGGACTAGCGGGTTTCGAGCAGTACTTC. Its protein product is CASPPGLAGFEQYF.

This clonotype was seen more than once but under ten times. The V gene is TRBV6-2 or TRBV6-3, the J gene TRBJ1-6; TRBD1 is a possible D gene (5 bases). Trimming cost V 8 bases and J 4 bases, with 12 bases left between them. Germline CDR1 and CDR2: MNHEY and SVGEGT. This CDR3 has 14 amino acids. The CDR3 here is CASEDRTYNSPLHF. The CDR3 DNA is TGTGCCAGCGAAGACCGGACATATAATTCACCCCTCCACTTT.

This clonotype appeared a few times. V usage is TRBV20-1 and J usage is TRBJ2-7, with D perhaps TRBD2 (6 bases). The CDR3 runs to 16 residues. V dropped 0 bases and J dropped 7 bases, with 22 bases sitting between them. CDR1 and CDR2 from the germline V gene are DFQATT and SNEGSKA (reference sequence). The CDR3 loop reads CSARDGLRMPGDEQYF. The CDR3 nucleotides read TGCAGTGCTAGAGATGGACTCCGGATGCCGGGAGATGAGCAGTACTTC.

This clonotype has a handful of counts. The chain uses TRBV6-1 and TRBJ1-2; possible D gene TRBD1, 5 bases. Per germline, CDR1 MNHNS and CDR2 SASEGT. The CDR3 extends over 13 amino acids. The ends were cut back, 6 bases at V and 2 bases at J, with 10 bases in the middle. CDR3 DNA sequence: TGTGCCAGCAGGAAGGGACTGAACTATGGCTACACCTTC. Translated: CASRKGLNYGYTF.